This T cell receptor (beta chain) stems from a study of blood T cell repertoires in COVID-19. The table came from immunoSEQ multiplex PCR; TCRdb's copy has only in-frame clones and leaves some out. The sample carries about 190,000 clones, about 89% recorded once. Germline values: CDR1 SGHDT, CDR2 YYEEEE. The ends were cut back, 4 bases at V and 2 bases at J, with 18 bases in the middle. The CDR3 has 16 amino acids. This sequence joins TRBV5-6 and TRBJ1-2, with D perhaps TRBD1 (6 bases). Sequenced sample: peripheral blood. This receptor was obtained from a man aged 35 to 55 with acute or convalescent COVID-19. The CDR3 region is CASSGLAQGENYGYTF. The DNA for the CDR3 is TGTGCCAGCAGCGGACTTGCACAGGGCGAGAACTATGGCTACACCTTC.